The 5 T cell receptor beta chains listed next were all sequenced from one sample in a study of blood T cells in healthy people across ages. Together with a sample-barcoded 5' primer, a J-beta primer mix was included in a second PCR lasting about 7 to 11 cycles. TCRdb fed the 5' RACE reads into MiXCR, producing one record per CDR3 protein. The sample consists of approximately 800,000 distinct CDR3 sequences, around 68% of them appearing once. Sequencing was done on a sample of blood. These receptors all stem from a man aged 25-40 years in good health.

This clonotype was detected once. This chain joins TRBV12-3 or TRBV12-4 and TRBJ2-3; unclear D gene. Trimming took off 3 bases at V and 6 bases at J, with 16 bases between the two ends. The CDR3 runs to 15 residues. CDR3 protein: CASSFRADLGDTQYF. CDR3 DNA sequence: TGTGCCAGCAGTTTTCGGGCGGACCTGGGGGATACGCAGTATTTT.

Ten or more counts support this clonotype. The rearrangement uses TRBV29-1 and TRBJ2-3; 10 nucleotides line up with TRBD1. V shed 6 bases and J 3 bases; nucleotides not matched to a gene: 3. This CDR3 region has 13 residues. The germline V gene has CDR1 SQVTM and CDR2 ANQGSEA. CDR3 DNA sequence: TGCAGCGTGACAGGGGGCGCGACAGATACGCAGTATTTT. Amino acids: CSVTGGATDTQYF.

The chain joins TRBV7-8 to TRBJ2-7, with D possibly matching TRBD2 (6 bases). Germline V gives CDR1 SGHVS, CDR2 FQNEAQ. V lost 3 bases to trimming and J lost 0 bases, with 12 bases between them. This CDR3 is built from 15 residues. In DNA, the CDR3 is TGTGCCAGCAGCTTGCGGGACTCCCTCTCCTACGAGCAGTACTTC. It encodes CASSLRDSLSYEQYF.

This chain connects TRBV21-1 to TRBJ2-5. TRBV21-1 is listed as a pseudogene. The CDR3 contains 18 residues. This chain's CDR3 is CASSKAGRGRMNLETQYF. The CDR3 nucleotides read TGTGCCAGCAGCAAAGCCGGTCGGGGAAGAATGAATCTAGAGACCCAGTACTTC.

This CDR3 reads CASSPGTSGEVGTGELFF. The CDR3 bases are TGTGCCAGCAGCCCAGGGACTAGCGGGGAGGTTGGTACCGGGGAGCTGTTTTTT. V and J are TRBV3-1 and TRBJ2-2; 13 nucleotides agree with TRBD2. This CDR3 contains 18 residues. The J segment lost 5 bases and the V segment lost 4 bases, leaving 10 bases of the junction unmatched. The germline gives CDR1 LGHDT, CDR2 YNNKEL (reference sequence).